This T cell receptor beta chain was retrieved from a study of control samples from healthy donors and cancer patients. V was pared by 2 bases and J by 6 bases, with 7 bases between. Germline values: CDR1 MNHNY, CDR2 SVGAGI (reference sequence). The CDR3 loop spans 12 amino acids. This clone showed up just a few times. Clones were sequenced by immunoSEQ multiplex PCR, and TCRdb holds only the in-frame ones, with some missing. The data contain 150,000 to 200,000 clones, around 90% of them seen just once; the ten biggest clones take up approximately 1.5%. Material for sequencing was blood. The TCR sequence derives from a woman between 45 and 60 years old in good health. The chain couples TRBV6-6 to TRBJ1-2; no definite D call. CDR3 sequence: CASSYGGNGYTF. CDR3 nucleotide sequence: TGTGCCAGCAGTTACGGAGGGAATGGCTACACCTTC.